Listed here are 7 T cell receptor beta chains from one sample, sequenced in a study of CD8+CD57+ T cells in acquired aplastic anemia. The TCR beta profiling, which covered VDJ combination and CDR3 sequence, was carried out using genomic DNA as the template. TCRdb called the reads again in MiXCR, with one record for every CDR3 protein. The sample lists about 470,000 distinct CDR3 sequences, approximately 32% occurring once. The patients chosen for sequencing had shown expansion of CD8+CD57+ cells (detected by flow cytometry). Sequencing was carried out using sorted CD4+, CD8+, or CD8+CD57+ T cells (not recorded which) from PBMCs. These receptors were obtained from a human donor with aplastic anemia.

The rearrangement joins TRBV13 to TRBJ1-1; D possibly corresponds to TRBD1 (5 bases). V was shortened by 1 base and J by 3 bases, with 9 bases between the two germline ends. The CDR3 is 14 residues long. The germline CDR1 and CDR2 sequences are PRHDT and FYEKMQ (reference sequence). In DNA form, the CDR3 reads TGTGCCAGCAGCTTAGTCGGGGCGGACACTGAAGCTTTCTTT. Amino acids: CASSLVGADTEAFF.

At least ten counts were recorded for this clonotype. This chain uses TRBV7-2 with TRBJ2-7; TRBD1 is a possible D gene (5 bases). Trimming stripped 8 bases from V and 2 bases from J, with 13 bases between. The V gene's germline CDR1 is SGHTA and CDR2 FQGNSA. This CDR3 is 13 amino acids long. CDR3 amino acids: CASQEFRAYEQYF. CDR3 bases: TGTGCCAGCCAGGAATTCAGGGCCTACGAGCAGTACTTC. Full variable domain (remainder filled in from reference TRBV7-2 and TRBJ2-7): GAGVSQSPSNKVTEKGKDVELRCDPISGHTALYWYRQSLGQGLEFLIYFQGNSAPDKSGLPSDRFSAERTGGSVSTLTIQRTQQEDSAVYLCASQEFRAYEQYFGPGTRLTVT.

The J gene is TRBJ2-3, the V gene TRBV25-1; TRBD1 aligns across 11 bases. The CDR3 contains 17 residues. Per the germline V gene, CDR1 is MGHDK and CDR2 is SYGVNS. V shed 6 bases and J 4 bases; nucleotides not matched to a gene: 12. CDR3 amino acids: CASSPSVWGQGADTQYF. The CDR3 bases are TGTGCCAGCAGCCCATCGGTGTGGGGACAGGGGGCAGATACGCAGTATTTT.

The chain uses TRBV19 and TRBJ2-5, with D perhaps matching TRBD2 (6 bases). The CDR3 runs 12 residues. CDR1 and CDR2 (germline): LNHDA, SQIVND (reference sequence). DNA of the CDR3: TGTACCTCTAGCGCAACTCCGGGGACCCAGTACTTC. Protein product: CTSSATPGTQYF.

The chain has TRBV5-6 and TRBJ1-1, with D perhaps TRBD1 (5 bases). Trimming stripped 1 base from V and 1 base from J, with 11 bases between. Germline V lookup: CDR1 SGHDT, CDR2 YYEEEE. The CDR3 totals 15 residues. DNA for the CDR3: TGTGCCAGCAGCTTGTTTCAGGGAGGGAACACTGAAGCTTTCTTT. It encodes CASSLFQGGNTEAFF.

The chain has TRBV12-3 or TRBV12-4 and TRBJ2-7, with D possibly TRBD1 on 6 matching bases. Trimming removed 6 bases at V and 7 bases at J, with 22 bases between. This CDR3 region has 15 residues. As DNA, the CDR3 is TGTGCCAGCAGCAACTCCCACCCGACTCAGGGGGAGCAGTACTTC. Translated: CASSNSHPTQGEQYF.

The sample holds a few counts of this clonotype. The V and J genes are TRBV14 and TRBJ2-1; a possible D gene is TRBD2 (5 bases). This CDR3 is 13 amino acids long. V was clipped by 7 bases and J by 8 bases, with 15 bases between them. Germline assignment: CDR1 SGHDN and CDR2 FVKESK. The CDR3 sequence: CASTRTGTHEQFF. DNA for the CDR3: TGTGCCAGCACGCGCACGGGAACCCATGAGCAGTTCTTC.